The 31 T cell receptor beta chains reported below all come from one sample, sequenced in a study of blood T cell repertoires in COVID-19. This table comes from immunoSEQ multiplex PCR, and its TCRdb copy is limited to in-frame clones, with some not included. The sample comprises about 320,000 clones, roughly nine tenths of which are singletons, and approximately 5.2% rests with the top ten. Sequencing was performed on PBMCs or T cells enriched from blood (not recorded which). These receptor sequences come from a man in his sixties who had recovered from COVID-19.

This clone was observed once. The chain recombines TRBV6-5 with TRBJ1-2; a possible D gene is TRBD1 (6 bases). V was cut by 10 bases and J by 6 bases, with 21 bases left in between. The CDR3 is 14 amino acids. The germline gives CDR1 MNHEY, CDR2 SVGAGI. The CDR3 nucleotides read TGTGCCACGCCCCCGGGGGTCGGGGGGCATGGCTACACCTTC. It translates to CATPPGVGGHGYTF.

The V call is TRBV9, the J call TRBJ2-5; 15 bases map to TRBD2. From germline, CDR1 is SGDLS and CDR2 YYNGEE. The CDR3 is 16 amino acids. With 3 bases clipped from V and 5 bases from J, the junction kept 5 bases outside the gene matches. CDR3 DNA: TGTGCCAGCAGCGCCGGACTAGCGGGAGGGGCGGAGACCCAGTACTTC. Translated: CASSAGLAGGAETQYF.

This chain uses TRBV11-2 with TRBJ1-3; D may be TRBD1 (6 bases). The CDR3 is 16 amino acids. Germline assignment: CDR1 SGHAT and CDR2 FQNNGV. V lost 0 bases and J 2 bases, leaving 11 bases between the germline ends. In DNA form, the CDR3 reads TGTGCCAGCAGCTTAGAAGGGGGGGCGGCTGGAAACACCATATATTTT. This sequence encodes CASSLEGGAAGNTIYF.

The genes are TRBV11-3 and TRBJ2-2; D is unresolved. The CDR3 has 14 residues. V was shortened by 0 bases and J by 4 bases, with 6 bases between the two germline ends. CDR1 and CDR2 (germline): SGHNT, YENEEA. As DNA, the CDR3 is TGTGCCAGCAGCTTAGACGGTTCCACCGGGGAGCTGTTTTTT. This translates into CASSLDGSTGELFF.

Here the CDR3 reads CASSQDRGGVDTQYF. The CDR3, as DNA: TGCGCCAGCAGCCAAGATCGGGGCGGGGTTGATACGCAGTATTTT. The chain employs TRBV4-3 and TRBJ2-3; D possibly corresponds to TRBD2 (6 bases). CDR1 LGHNA and CDR2 YSLEER come from the germline V gene. The CDR3 spans 15 residues. Trimming pared 0 bases from V and 6 bases from J, leaving 13 bases between.

V gene TRBV19 combines with J gene TRBJ2-7; D is unclear. Trimming took off 4 bases at V and 0 bases at J, with 16 bases between the two ends. Germline CDR1 reads LNHDA; CDR2 reads SQIVND (reference sequence). This CDR3 comprises 16 residues. This chain's CDR3 is CASSTKLQPYSYEQYF. CDR3 DNA sequence: TGTGCCAGTAGTACAAAGCTTCAACCCTACTCCTACGAGCAGTACTTC.

V is TRBV2 and J is TRBJ1-6; D possibly corresponds to TRBD1 (6 bases). Trimming removed 1 base from V and 6 bases from J, with 16 bases in between. CDR3 length: 17 amino acids. Germline loops: CDR1 SNHLY, CDR2 FYNNEI. As DNA, the CDR3 is TGTGCCAGCAGTGAAGAGTGGGAGACAGGAATTAATTCACCCCTCCACTTT. Its translation: CASSEEWETGINSPLHF.

This clone has just one count. The chain is built from TRBV30 and TRBJ1-5; D is undetermined. The CDR3 is 14 amino acids. The V gene's germline CDR1 is GTSNPN and CDR2 SVGIG (reference sequence). The V gene lost 4 bases and the J gene lost 2 bases, with 12 bases spanning the gap. DNA of the CDR3: TGTGCCTGGACCCCCGGCGGGGGCAATCAGCCCCAGCATTTT. It encodes CAWTPGGGNQPQHF.

This rearrangement joins TRBV5-4 to TRBJ2-5; D is perhaps TRBD2 (5 bases). V lost 3 bases to trimming and J lost 4 bases, with 7 bases between them. Germline values: CDR1 SGHNT, CDR2 YYREEE (reference sequence). The CDR3 spans 12 residues. In DNA, the CDR3 is TGTGCCAGCAGCTGGGCGGGAGAGACCCAGTACTTC. Protein: CASSWAGETQYF.

The chain is built from TRBV16 and TRBJ1-5; D is unresolved. Germline assignment: CDR1 KGHSY and CDR2 FQNENV. The CDR3 has 13 amino acids. The V end was cut by 4 bases, the J end by 3 bases, with 7 bases between. Here the CDR3 reads CASSPDTNQPQHF. The CDR3 DNA reads as TGTGCCAGCAGCCCAGATACCAATCAGCCCCAGCATTTT.

Here the CDR3 reads CSVAMTENQPQHF. The CDR3 coding sequence is TGCAGCGTTGCGATGACAGAGAATCAGCCCCAGCATTTT. The gene calls are TRBV29-1 and TRBJ1-5; tentative D call: TRBD1 (5 bases). The CDR3 has 13 amino acids. Trimming left V 4 bases short and J 4 bases short, with 11 bases between. The germline gives CDR1 SQVTM, CDR2 ANQGSEA.

Only a few counts were recorded for this clone. J is TRBJ1-2 and V is TRBV28, with D perhaps matching TRBD1 (5 bases). The germline CDR1 and CDR2 sequences are MDHEN and SYDVKM. This CDR3 is built from 15 residues. The germline V and J ends were trimmed by 5 bases and 2 bases, with 15 bases remaining between them. The CDR3 DNA reads as TGTGCCAGCAGTATGGCGTCCAGGGCAAACTATGGCTACACCTTC. Protein: CASSMASRANYGYTF.

About this clone: This CDR3 is also generated by other DNA sequences in the sample. The chain is built from TRBV5-1 and TRBJ2-7; 11 bases fit TRBD2. CDR1 SGHRS and CDR2 YFSETQ come from the germline V gene. The CDR3 is 15 amino acids. With 1 base clipped from V and 4 bases from J, the junction kept 4 bases outside the gene matches. This CDR3 reads CASSLLAGGPYEQYF. The CDR3 DNA sequence: TGCGCCAGCAGCTTGTTAGCGGGAGGGCCATACGAGCAGTACTTC.

The rearrangement links TRBV20-1 to TRBJ1-2, with D maybe TRBD1 (5 bases). This CDR3 has 10 residues. Trimming took 5 bases from V and 6 from J, leaving 7 bases between them. Germline V lookup: CDR1 DFQATT, CDR2 SNEGSKA (reference sequence). CDR3 bases: TGCAGTGCTGCGGGACATGGCTACACCTTC. It encodes CSAAGHGYTF.

The chain combines TRBV25-1 with TRBJ1-2; D is perhaps TRBD1 (5 bases). The germline V gene has CDR1 MGHDK and CDR2 SYGVNS. The V end was cut by 2 bases, the J end by 7 bases, with 11 bases between. The CDR3 sequence is 13 residues long. CDR3 DNA sequence: TGTGCCAGCAGTGAAAGACAAGGGGCTGGCTACACCTTC. Protein: CASSERQGAGYTF.

V usage is TRBV4-2 and J usage is TRBJ2-4; no clear D. The CDR3 spans 14 residues. Looked up from germline, CDR1 is LGHNA and CDR2 is YNFKEQ. V lost 4 bases to trimming and J lost 0 bases, with 7 bases between them. The CDR3 reads CASSLTLAKNIQYF. The CDR3 coding sequence is TGTGCCAGCAGCCTGACATTAGCCAAAAACATTCAGTACTTC.

Written as DNA, the CDR3 is TGTGCCAGTAGTATAGATGGACTAGCGGGAGGGCCCCTAAGAAAGACCCAGTACTTC. Encoded protein: CASSIDGLAGGPLRKTQYF. The genes are TRBV19 and TRBJ2-5; 15 bases are a match to TRBD2. The CDR3 contains 19 residues. V lost 0 bases to trimming and J lost 6 bases; unmatched junction nucleotides: 11. In germline, CDR1 is LNHDA, CDR2 SQIVND (reference sequence).

There are a few counts of this clone. The chain recombines TRBV4-2 with TRBJ2-3; 8 bases are shared with TRBD1. V lost 5 bases to trimming and J lost 4 bases; unmatched junction nucleotides: 5. The CDR3 totals 14 residues. Per the germline V gene, CDR1 is LGHNA and CDR2 is YNFKEQ. CDR3 region: CASSVQTGADTQYF. CDR3 bases: TGTGCCAGCAGCGTTCAGACAGGGGCAGATACGCAGTATTTT.

This chain connects TRBV2 to TRBJ1-6; D is unclear. CDR1 is SNHLY and CDR2 is FYNNEI in the germline V gene. The CDR3 is 14 residues long. V gave up 4 bases and J gave up 9 bases, with 13 bases separating them. The CDR3 DNA sequence: TGTGCCAGCAGTGGATCACCCTCAGGTTCACCCCTCCACTTT. Its protein is CASSGSPSGSPLHF.

V and J are TRBV6-5 and TRBJ2-7; TRBD2 matches at 10 bases. J gave up 0 bases and V 0 bases, and 2 bases lay outside the gene matches. The CDR3 has 16 amino acids. Germline-derived CDR1 and CDR2 are MNHEY and SVGAGI. CDR3 DNA: TGTGCCAGCAGTTACTCGTCTAGCGGGAGCTCCTACGAGCAGTACTTC. Protein: CASSYSSSGSSYEQYF.

J is TRBJ2-1 and V is TRBV4-1; 8 bases match TRBD2. V lost 8 bases to trimming and J lost 8 bases; unmatched junction nucleotides: 14. The V gene's germline CDR1 is MGHRA and CDR2 YSYEKL. CDR3 size: 15 residues. CDR3 DNA: TGCGCCAGCCGGCCCGGGACTAGGGGGATGGATGAGCAGTTCTTC. It translates to CASRPGTRGMDEQFF.

The chain is built from TRBV6-5 and TRBJ2-1; 10 bases match TRBD2. The CDR3 covers 12 residues. The V gene end was trimmed by 2 bases and the J gene end by 12 bases; junction bases not matched to a gene: 1. Germline V gene sequence: CDR1 MNHEY, CDR2 SVGAGI. The DNA of the CDR3 is TGTGCCAGCAGTTACCCTAGCGGGAGGCAGTTCTTC. It translates to CASSYPSGRQFF.

The gene calls are TRBV7-9 and TRBJ1-6; 9 nucleotides align to TRBD1. Looked up from germline, CDR1 is SEHNR and CDR2 is FQNEAQ (reference sequence). V lost 5 bases to trimming and J lost 10 bases; unmatched junction nucleotides: 6. The CDR3 runs 14 residues. The CDR3: CASSPDRGSSPLHF. CDR3 coding DNA: TGTGCCAGCAGCCCTGACAGGGGGAGCTCACCCCTCCACTTT.

The chain employs TRBV24-1 and TRBJ2-5; D gene uncertain. The germline V gene has CDR1 KGHDR and CDR2 SFDVKD. V lost 9 bases to trimming and J lost 5 bases, with 9 bases between them. This CDR3 is 11 amino acids long. CDR3 DNA sequence: TGTGCCACCGCCCAACAGGAGACCCAGTACTTC. Residues: CATAQQETQYF.

The chain is built from TRBV14 and TRBJ2-5; 9 bases are a match to TRBD2. CDR3 size: 19 residues. Losses at the gene ends were 1 base for V and 3 bases for J; bases not matched to a gene: 15. Germline values: CDR1 SGHDN, CDR2 FVKESK. The CDR3 bases are TGTGCCAGCAGCCAAGGCCCAGGGGCGAGCGGGAGGCCGAAAGAGACCCAGTACTTC. It specifies CASSQGPGASGRPKETQYF.

Notes on this clone: Additional DNA sequences in this sample encode the identical CDR3. The V and J genes are TRBV7-2 and TRBJ1-5; D remains unclear. The CDR3 sequence is 13 residues long. Trimming removed 0 bases from V and 6 bases from J, with 6 bases in between. Germline CDR1 reads SGHTA; CDR2 reads FQGNSA. The CDR3 is CASSLAGGQPQHF. CDR3 sequence (DNA): TGTGCCAGCAGCTTAGCGGGAGGTCAGCCCCAGCATTTT.

This clone was picked up a small number of times. This sample includes further DNA sequences coding for the same CDR3. This rearrangement joins TRBV24-1 to TRBJ1-4, with TRBD1 matching 11 bases. Germline values: CDR1 KGHDR, CDR2 SFDVKD. This CDR3 comprises 15 residues. Losses at the gene ends were 3 bases for V and 8 bases for J; bases not matched to a gene: 4. As DNA, the CDR3 is TGTGCCACCAGTGATCCGGGACAGGGGGACGAAAAACTGTTTTTT. This translates into CATSDPGQGDEKLFF.

This rearrangement joins TRBV27 to TRBJ2-7; maybe TRBD1 (5 bases). Germline CDR1 reads MNHEY; CDR2 reads SMNVEV (reference sequence). The V end was cut by 7 bases, the J end by 3 bases, with 13 bases between. This CDR3 comprises 13 residues. For the CDR3, the DNA is TGTGCCAGCAAGGGGCAGGAATACTACGAGCAGTACTTC. It is translated as CASKGQEYYEQYF.

The chain is built from TRBV5-4 and TRBJ2-1, with TRBD1 identical over 10 bases. The CDR3 length is 13 residues. Per the germline V gene, CDR1 is SGHNT and CDR2 is YYREEE (reference sequence). V lost 4 bases, J lost 10 bases, and 5 bases stayed unmatched. DNA for the CDR3: TGTGCCAGCAGCCCCCGACAGGGGGCAGAGCAGTTCTTC. This translates into CASSPRQGAEQFF.

The chain recombines TRBV4-2 with TRBJ2-7; weak D call: TRBD1 (5 bases). The germline V gene encodes CDR1 LGHNA and CDR2 YNFKEQ. Trimming stripped 2 bases from V and 2 bases from J, with 16 bases between. This CDR3 has 16 amino acids. The CDR3 nucleotides read TGTGCCAGCAGCCAACAACAGGCGTCCTCCGCCTACGAGCAGTACTTC. Translated, it gives CASSQQQASSAYEQYF.

The chain carries TRBV6-2 or TRBV6-3 and TRBJ1-1; possibly TRBD1 for D (5 bases). The ends were cut back, 4 bases at V and 5 bases at J, with 14 bases in the middle. The CDR3 spans 14 residues. The germline V gene has CDR1 MNHEY and CDR2 SVGEGT. DNA for the CDR3: TGTGCCAGCAGTTTGGGGAGGGGTATTACTGAAGCTTTCTTT. Protein product: CASSLGRGITEAFF.